The T cell receptor (beta chain) under discussion was sequenced for a study of shared T cell receptors in the human thymus. Measured with immunoSEQ multiplex PCR; TCRdb has only the in-frame clones, and not every one. The profile shows under 850,000 clones, roughly 90% of them singletons. Trimming removed 4 bases from V and 0 bases from J, with 8 bases in between. The CDR3 contains 13 residues. Germline loops: CDR1 SGHNT, CDR2 YYREEE (reference sequence). These sequences were also reported in another study, on human thymus T cells. From that report: It was healthy Finnish infants having corrective surgery for congenital heart defects who were the donors. It was from resections taken during corrective heart surgery that the thymus tissue came. Related research reported highly overlapping thymic repertoires among unrelated individuals.

Sequenced: thymocytes. The rearrangement uses TRBV5-4 and TRBJ2-7; D call uncertain. This receptor was identified in a boy younger than two with a congenital heart defect. The CDR3 region has the DNA TGTGCCAGCAGCACCGCCTACTCCTACGAGCAGTACTTC. Its protein is CASSTAYSYEQYF.